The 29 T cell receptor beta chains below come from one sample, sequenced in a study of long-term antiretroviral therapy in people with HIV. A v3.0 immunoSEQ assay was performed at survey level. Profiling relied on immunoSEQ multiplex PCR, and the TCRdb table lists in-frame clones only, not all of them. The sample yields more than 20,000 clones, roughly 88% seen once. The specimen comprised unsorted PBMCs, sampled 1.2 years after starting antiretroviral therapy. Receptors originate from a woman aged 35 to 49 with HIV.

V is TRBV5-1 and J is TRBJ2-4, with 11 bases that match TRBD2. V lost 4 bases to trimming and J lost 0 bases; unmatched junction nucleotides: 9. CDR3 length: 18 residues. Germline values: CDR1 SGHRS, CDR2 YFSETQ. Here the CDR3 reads CASSPRLAGSLAKNIQYF. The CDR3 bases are TGCGCCAGCAGCCCTCGACTAGCGGGATCACTAGCCAAAAACATTCAGTACTTC.

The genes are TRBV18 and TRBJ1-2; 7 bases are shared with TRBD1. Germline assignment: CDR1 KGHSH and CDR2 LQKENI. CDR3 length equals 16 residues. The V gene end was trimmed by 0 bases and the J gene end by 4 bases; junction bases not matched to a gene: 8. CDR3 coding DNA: TGTGCCAGCTCACCACCGGTGGACAGGAGCCCCTATGGCTACACCTTC. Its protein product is CASSPPVDRSPYGYTF.

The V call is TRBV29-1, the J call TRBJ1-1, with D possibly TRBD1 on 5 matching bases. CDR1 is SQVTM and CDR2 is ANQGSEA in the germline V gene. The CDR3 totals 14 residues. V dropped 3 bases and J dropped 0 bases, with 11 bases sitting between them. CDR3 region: CSVEVRGMNTEAFF. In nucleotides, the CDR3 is TGCAGCGTTGAGGTGAGGGGCATGAACACTGAAGCTTTCTTT.

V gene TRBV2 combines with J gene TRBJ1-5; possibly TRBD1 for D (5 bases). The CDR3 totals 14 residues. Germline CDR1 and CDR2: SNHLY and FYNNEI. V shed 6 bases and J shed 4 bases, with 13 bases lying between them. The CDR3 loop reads CASRLDGGNQPQHF. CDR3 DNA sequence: TGTGCCAGCAGACTTGACGGGGGAAATCAGCCCCAGCATTTT.

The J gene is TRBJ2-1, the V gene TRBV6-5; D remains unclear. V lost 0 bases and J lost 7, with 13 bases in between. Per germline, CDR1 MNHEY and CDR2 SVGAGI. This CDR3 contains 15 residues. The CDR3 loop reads CASSYSFTDPNEQFF. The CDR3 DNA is TGTGCCAGCAGTTACTCGTTCACAGACCCTAATGAGCAGTTCTTC.

The CDR3 DNA follows: TGTGCCAGTAGCCATCCGACTAGCGGGAGAACCCACGAGCAGTACTTC. Amino acid sequence: CASSHPTSGRTHEQYF. The chain carries TRBV19 and TRBJ2-7; 12 nucleotides line up with TRBD2. The germline V gene has CDR1 LNHDA and CDR2 SQIVND (reference sequence). This CDR3 region has 16 residues. V shed 6 bases and J 5 bases; nucleotides not matched to a gene: 11.

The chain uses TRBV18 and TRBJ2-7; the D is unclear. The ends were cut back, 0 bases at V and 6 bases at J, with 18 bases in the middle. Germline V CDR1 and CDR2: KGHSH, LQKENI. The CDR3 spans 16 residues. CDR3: CASSPPAAGASGEQYF. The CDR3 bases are TGTGCCAGCTCACCACCGGCGGCAGGAGCCTCTGGCGAGCAGTACTTC.

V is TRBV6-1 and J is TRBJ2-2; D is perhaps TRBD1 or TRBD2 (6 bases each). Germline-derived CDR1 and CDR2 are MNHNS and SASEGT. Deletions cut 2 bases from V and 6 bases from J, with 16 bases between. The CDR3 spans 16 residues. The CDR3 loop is CASSEYRRGAPGELFF. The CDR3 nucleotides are TGTGCCAGCAGTGAATACCGGAGGGGGGCTCCCGGGGAGCTGTTTTTT.

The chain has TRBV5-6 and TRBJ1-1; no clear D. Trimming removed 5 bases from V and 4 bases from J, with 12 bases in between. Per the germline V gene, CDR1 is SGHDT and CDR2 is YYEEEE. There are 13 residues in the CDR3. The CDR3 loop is CASSLLPRTEAFF. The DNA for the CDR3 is TGTGCCAGCAGTTTACTCCCCCGCACTGAAGCTTTCTTT.

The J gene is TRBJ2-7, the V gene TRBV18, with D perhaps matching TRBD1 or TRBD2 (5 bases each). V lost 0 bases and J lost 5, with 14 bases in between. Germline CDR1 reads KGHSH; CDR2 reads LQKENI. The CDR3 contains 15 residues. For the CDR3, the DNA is TGTGCCAGCTCACCACCGGGCAGGGAGCCAGACGAGCAGTACTTC. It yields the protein CASSPPGREPDEQYF.

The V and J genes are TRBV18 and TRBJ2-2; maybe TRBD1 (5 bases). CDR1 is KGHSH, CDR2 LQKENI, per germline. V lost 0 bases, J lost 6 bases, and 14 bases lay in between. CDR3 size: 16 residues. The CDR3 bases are TGTGCCAGCTCACCACCGGGAAGGGGATCAGCCGGGGAGCTGTTTTTT. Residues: CASSPPGRGSAGELFF.

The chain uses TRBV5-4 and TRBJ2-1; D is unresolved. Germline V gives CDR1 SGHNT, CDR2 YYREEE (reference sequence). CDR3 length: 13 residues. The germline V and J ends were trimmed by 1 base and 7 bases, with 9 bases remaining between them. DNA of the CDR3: TGTGCCAGCAGCTTGACTGGTCAGAATGAGCAGTTCTTC. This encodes CASSLTGQNEQFF.

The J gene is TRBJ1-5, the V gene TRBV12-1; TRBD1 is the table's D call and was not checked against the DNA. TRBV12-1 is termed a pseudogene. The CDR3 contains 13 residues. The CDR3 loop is CASTLTGVRPQHF. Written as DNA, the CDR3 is TGTGCCAGCACCCTGACAGGCGTAAGGCCCCAGCATTTT.

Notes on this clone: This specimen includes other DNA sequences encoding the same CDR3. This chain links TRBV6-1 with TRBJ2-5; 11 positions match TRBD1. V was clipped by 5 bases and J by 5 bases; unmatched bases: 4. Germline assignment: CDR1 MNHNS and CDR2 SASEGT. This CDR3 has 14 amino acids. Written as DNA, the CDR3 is TGTGCCAGCAGTAGCGGGACAGGGGGGGAGACCCAGTACTTC. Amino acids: CASSSGTGGETQYF.

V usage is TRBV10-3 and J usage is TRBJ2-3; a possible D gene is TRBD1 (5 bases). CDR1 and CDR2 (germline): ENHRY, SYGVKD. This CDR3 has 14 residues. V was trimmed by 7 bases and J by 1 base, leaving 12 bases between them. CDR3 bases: TGTGCCATCACGAAGGGGTCGGGCACAGATACGCAGTATTTT. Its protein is CAITKGSGTDTQYF.

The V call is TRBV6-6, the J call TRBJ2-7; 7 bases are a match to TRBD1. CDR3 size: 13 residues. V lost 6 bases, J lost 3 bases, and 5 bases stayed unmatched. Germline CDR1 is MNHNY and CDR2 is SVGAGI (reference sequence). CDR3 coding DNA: TGTGCCAGCAGAGGGCAGGGGGACTACGAGCAGTACTTC. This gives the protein CASRGQGDYEQYF.

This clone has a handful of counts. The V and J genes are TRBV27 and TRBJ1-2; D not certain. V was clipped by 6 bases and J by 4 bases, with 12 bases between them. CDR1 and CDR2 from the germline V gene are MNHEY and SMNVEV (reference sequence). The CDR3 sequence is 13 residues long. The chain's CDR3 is CASSVFSGYGYTF. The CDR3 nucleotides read TGTGCCAGCAGCGTCTTTTCCGGCTATGGCTACACCTTC.

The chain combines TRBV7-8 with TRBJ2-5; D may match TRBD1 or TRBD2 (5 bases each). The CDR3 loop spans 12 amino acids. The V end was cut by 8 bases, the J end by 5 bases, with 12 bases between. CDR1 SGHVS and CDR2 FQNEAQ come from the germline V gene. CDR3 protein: CASRLGVETQYF. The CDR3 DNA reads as TGTGCCAGCCGTTTGGGGGTTGAGACCCAGTACTTC.

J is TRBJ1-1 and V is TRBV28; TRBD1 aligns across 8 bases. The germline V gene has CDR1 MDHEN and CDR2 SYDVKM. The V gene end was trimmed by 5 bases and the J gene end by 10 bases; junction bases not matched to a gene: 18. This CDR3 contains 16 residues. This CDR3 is CASSPIPGQGRGPAFF. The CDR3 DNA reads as TGTGCCAGCAGTCCGATCCCCGGACAGGGAAGGGGACCAGCTTTCTTT.

Written as DNA, the CDR3 is TGTGCCAGCAGTTACTCGCGGGGGGCGCAGGAGACCCAGTACTTC. It is translated as CASSYSRGAQETQYF. V usage is TRBV6-5 and J usage is TRBJ2-5; 8 bases are shared with TRBD2. V lost 0 bases, J lost 5 bases, and 5 bases stayed unmatched. The CDR3 covers 15 residues. Germline loops: CDR1 MNHEY, CDR2 SVGAGI.

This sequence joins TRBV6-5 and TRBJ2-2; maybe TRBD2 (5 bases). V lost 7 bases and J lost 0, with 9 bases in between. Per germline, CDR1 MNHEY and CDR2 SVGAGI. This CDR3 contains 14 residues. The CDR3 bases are TGTGCCAGCAAAAATAGCGCGAACACCGGGGAGCTGTTTTTT. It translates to CASKNSANTGELFF.

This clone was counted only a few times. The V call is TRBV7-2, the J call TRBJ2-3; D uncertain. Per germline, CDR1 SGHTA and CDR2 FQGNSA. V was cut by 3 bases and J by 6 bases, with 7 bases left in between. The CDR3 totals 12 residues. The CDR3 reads CASSLMEDTQYF. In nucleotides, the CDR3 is TGTGCCAGCAGCTTGATGGAGGATACGCAGTATTTT. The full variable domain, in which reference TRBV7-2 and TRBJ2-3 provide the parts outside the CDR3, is GAGVSQSPSNKVTEKGKDVELRCDPISGHTALYWYRQSLGQGLEFLIYFQGNSAPDKSGLPSDRFSAERTGGSVSTLTIQRTQQEDSAVYLCASSLMEDTQYFGPGTRLTVL.

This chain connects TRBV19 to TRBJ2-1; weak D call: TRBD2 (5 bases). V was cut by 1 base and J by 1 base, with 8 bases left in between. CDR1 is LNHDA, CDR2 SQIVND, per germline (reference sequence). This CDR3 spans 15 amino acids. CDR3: CASSIATGSYNEQFF. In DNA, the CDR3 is TGTGCCAGTAGTATAGCAACGGGATCCTACAATGAGCAGTTCTTC.

In DNA form, the CDR3 reads TGTGCCAGCACCCCAACGGGAGATACGCAGTATTTT. It translates to CASTPTGDTQYF. J is TRBJ2-3 and V is TRBV2; no firm D call. Germline lookup yields CDR1 SNHLY and CDR2 FYNNEI. V was shortened by 7 bases and J by 5 bases, with 10 bases between the two germline ends. This CDR3 comprises 12 residues.

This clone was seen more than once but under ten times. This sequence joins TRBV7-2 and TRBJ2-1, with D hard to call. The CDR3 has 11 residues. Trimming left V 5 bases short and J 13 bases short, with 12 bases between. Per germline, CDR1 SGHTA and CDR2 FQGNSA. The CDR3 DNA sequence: TGTGCCAGCAGCCCGTCACTAACCCAGTTCTTC. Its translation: CASSPSLTQFF.

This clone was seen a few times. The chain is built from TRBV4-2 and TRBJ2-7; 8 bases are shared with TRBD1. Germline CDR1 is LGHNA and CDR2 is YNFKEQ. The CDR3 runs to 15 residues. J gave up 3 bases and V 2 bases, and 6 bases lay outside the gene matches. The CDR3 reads CASSQLQGDLYEQYF. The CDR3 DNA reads TGTGCCAGCAGCCAACTACAGGGGGACCTCTACGAGCAGTACTTC.

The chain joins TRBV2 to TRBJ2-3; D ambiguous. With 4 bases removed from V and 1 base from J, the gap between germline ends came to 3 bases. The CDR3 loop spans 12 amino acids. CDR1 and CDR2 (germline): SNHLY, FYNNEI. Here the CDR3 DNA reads TGTGCCAGCAGTGCGGGCACAGATACGCAGTATTTT. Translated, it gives CASSAGTDTQYF. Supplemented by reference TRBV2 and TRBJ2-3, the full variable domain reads EPEVTQTPSHQVTQMGQEVILRCVPISNHLYFYWYRQILGQKVEFLVSFYNNEISEKSEIFDDQFSVERPDGSNFTLKIRSTKLEDSAMYFCASSAGTDTQYFGPGTRLTVL.

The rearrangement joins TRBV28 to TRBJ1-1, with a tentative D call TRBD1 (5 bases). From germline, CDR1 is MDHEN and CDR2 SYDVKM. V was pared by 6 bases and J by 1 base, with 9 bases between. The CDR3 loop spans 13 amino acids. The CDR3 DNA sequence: TGTGCCAGCAGGGAGGGGTGGAACACTGAAGCTTTCTTT. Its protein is CASREGWNTEAFF.

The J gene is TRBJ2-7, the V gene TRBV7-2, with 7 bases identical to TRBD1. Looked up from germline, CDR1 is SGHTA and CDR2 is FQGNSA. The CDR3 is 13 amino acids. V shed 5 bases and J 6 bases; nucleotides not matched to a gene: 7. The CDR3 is CASSTRQGSEQYF. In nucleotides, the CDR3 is TGTGCCAGCAGCACACGACAGGGCTCCGAGCAGTACTTC.